This T cell receptor beta chain was sequenced during a study of blood T cells in healthy people across ages. This clonotype appeared once. Its antigen is currently unknown. The CDR3 contains 10 residues. Trimming pared 7 bases from V and 12 bases from J, leaving 13 bases between. Germline V gene lookup returns CDR1 MNHNS and CDR2 SASEGT. It was with a sample-barcoded 5' primer and a J-beta primer mix that a second PCR of about 7 to 12 cycles was run. TCRdb re-called the 5' RACE reads with MiXCR, one entry per CDR3 protein. Here the sample spans approximately 770,000 distinct CDR3 sequences, about 62% being singletons. General study results and limits: Diversity figures based on one million T cells were deemed too low.

The chain recombines TRBV6-1 with TRBJ2-7; D may be TRBD1 (5 bases). This clonotype was obtained from a man under 40 in good health. The sample comprised blood. CDR3 DNA sequence: TGTGCCAGCATAGAGACAGCCACGTACTTC. Amino acid sequence: CASIETATYF.